This T cell receptor (beta chain) was observed in a study of cytotoxic CD8 clonotypes in ibrutinib-treated CLL. Study in general: The subjects consisted of about 10 relapsed/refractory and roughly 15 treatment-naive individuals, with 17 to 18 IGHV unmutated. Once patients had received a median about eleven months of treatment, range 6 to 36, response samples were obtained.

TCRdb keeps only in-frame clones here, not all; method: immunoSEQ multiplex PCR. The table lists about 160,000 clones, 81% of them singletons. Points on this clone: Its specificity is unknown.

The ends lost 5 bases at V and 5 bases at J; junction bases unmatched: 10. Germline assignment: CDR1 MDHEN and CDR2 SYDVKM. There are 15 residues in the CDR3. Study results and limitations: Higher clonality was seen at ibrutinib response and a return toward baseline at progression. Sustained-remission and progressing patients were not sampled at matched times.

The J gene is TRBJ2-7, the V gene TRBV28, with 9 positions matching TRBD1. Material: PBMCs, obtained after 12 months of ibrutinib treatment. The TCR comes from a human donor with chronic lymphocytic leukemia. The CDR3 sequence is CASSLGGTGFHEQYF. CDR3 coding DNA: TGTGCCAGCAGTCTAGGCGGGACAGGGTTCCACGAGCAGTACTTC. Full variable domain (rest looked up from reference TRBV28 and TRBJ2-7): DVKVTQSSRYLVKRTGEKVFLECVQDMDHENMFWYRQDPGLGLRLIYFSYDVKMKEKGDIPEGYSVSREKKERFSLILESASTNQTSMYLCASSLGGTGFHEQYFGPGTRLTVT.